This TCR beta chain was identified in a study of T cell responses to AZD1222 COVID-19 vaccine. General study points: Donors, mostly white British, included more females; clonal diversity was possibly underestimated.

The CDR3 runs to 14 residues. From germline, CDR1 is GTSNPN and CDR2 SVGIG (reference sequence). V gave up 0 bases and J gave up 6 bases; unmatched junction bases: 5. Some clones are missing from TCRdb's copy, which holds only in-frame ones; the method was immunoSEQ multiplex PCR. Among tens of thousands of clones listed, around 90% were seen once. Concerning this clone: Antigen: not known.

This sequence joins TRBV30 and TRBJ2-7; 10 bases line up with TRBD1. The sequence came from an adult who received the AZD1222 COVID-19 vaccine. The sample here was peripheral blood, taken 28 days after the second AZD1222 dose. DNA for the CDR3: TGTGCCTGGAGTGTACGACAGGGGGCCGTCGAGCAGTACTTC. Translated, it gives CAWSVRQGAVEQYF.